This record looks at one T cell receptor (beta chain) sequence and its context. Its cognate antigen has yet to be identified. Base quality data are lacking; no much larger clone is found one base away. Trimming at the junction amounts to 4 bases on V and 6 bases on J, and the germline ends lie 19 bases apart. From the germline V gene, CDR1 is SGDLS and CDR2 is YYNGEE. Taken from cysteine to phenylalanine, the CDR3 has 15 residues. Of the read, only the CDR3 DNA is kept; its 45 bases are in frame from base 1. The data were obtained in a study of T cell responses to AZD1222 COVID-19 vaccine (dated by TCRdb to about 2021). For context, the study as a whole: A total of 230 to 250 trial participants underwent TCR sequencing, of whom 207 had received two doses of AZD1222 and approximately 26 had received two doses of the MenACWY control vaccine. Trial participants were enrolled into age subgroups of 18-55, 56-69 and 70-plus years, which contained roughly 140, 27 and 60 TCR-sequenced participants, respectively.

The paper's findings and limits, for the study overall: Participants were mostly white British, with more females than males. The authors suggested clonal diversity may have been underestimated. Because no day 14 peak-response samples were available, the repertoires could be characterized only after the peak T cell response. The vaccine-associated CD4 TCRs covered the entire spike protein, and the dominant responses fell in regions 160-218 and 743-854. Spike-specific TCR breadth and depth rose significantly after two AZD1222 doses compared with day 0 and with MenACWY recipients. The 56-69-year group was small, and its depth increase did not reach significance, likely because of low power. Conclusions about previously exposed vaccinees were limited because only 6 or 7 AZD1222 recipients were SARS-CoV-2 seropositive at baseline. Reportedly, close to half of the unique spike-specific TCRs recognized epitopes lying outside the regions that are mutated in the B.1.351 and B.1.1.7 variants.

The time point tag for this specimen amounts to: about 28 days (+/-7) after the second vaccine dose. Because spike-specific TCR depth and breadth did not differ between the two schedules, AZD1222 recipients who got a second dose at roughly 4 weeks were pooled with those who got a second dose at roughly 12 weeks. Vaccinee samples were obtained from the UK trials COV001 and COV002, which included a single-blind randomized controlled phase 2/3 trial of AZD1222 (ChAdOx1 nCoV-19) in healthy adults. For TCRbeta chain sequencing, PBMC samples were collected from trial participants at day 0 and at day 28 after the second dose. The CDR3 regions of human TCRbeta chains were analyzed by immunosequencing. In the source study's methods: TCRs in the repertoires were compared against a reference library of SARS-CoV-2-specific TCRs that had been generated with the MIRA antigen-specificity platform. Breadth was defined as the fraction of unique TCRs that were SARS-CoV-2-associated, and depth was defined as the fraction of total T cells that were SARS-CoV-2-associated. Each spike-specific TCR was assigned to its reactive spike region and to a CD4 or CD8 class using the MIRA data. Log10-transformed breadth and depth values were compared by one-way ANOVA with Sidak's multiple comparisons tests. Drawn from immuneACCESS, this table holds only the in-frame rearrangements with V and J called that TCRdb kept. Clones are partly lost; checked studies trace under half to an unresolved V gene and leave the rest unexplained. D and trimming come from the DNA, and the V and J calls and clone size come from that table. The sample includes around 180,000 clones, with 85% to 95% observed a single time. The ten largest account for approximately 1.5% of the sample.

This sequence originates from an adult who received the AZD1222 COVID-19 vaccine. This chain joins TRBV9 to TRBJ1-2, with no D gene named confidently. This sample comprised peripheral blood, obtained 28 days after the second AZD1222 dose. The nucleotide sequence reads TGTGCCAGCAGCCCCACCCTTGGAGGCCTTGATGGCTACACCTTC. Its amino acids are CASSPTLGGLDGYTF.